A selection of T cell receptor beta chains follows, all from one sample in a study of cytomegalovirus exposure and HLA in healthy donors. TCRdb keeps only in-frame clones here, not all; method: immunoSEQ multiplex PCR. Of some 120,000 clones listed, around three quarters are singletons. Material for sequencing was PBMCs. These receptors all come from a man between 18 and 29 years old in good health and CMV-seronegative. CDR3s leave out the opening cysteine and the closing phenylalanine or tryptophan.

V gene: TRBV9; J gene: TRBJ2-5; CDR3 protein: ASSAGGMVDGETQY
V gene: TRBV2; J gene: TRBJ2-3; CDR3 protein: ASSEGTETSTDTQY
V gene: TRBV29-1; J gene: TRBJ2-7; CDR3 protein: SALDRGYEQY
V gene: TRBV4-2; J gene: TRBJ2-7; CDR3 protein: ASSQTSGAQGYEQY
V gene: TRBV5-1; J gene: TRBJ2-2; CDR3 protein: ASSLSLGQIFTGELF
V gene: TRBV28; J gene: TRBJ1-3; CDR3 protein: ASSDSAGNTIY
V gene: TRBV6-1; J gene: TRBJ2-1; CDR3 protein: ASDYYHTDYNEQF
V gene: TRBV4-1; J gene: TRBJ2-1; CDR3 protein: ASSQEGAVRGQGGDEQF
V gene: TRBV9; J gene: TRBJ2-3; CDR3 protein: ASSANRAGGTDTQY
V gene: TRBV7-8; J gene: TRBJ2-3; CDR3 protein: ASSLAGSTPGDTQY
V gene: TRBV10-3; J gene: TRBJ2-1; CDR3 protein: AISGSPVGEQF
V gene: TRBV11-2; J gene: TRBJ1-4; CDR3 protein: ASSLDDRVRLF
V gene: TRBV6-5; J gene: TRBJ1-2; CDR3 protein: ASSFSSWGAEGYT
V gene: TRBV5-4; J gene: TRBJ2-1; CDR3 protein: ASNVGGRGNEQF
V gene: TRBV27; J gene: TRBJ2-7; CDR3 protein: ASSLRDRAYEQY
V gene: TRBV28; J gene: TRBJ1-1; CDR3 protein: ASRSGTGATEAF
V gene: TRBV25-1; J gene: TRBJ2-3; CDR3 protein: ASGGQGDLDTQY
V gene: TRBV11-2; J gene: TRBJ2-7; CDR3 protein: ASSLLAEAGEQY
V gene: TRBV7-8; J gene: TRBJ2-3; CDR3 protein: ASSLQGAGGGDTQY
V gene: TRBV30; J gene: TRBJ2-7; CDR3 protein: AWSLGGADSYEQY
V gene: TRBV7-9; J gene: TRBJ2-1; CDR3 protein: ASSPGLAGGPSNEQF
V gene: TRBV28; J gene: TRBJ2-5; CDR3 protein: ASSLYWGSGRAQQETQY
V gene: TRBV10-3; J gene: TRBJ2-1; CDR3 protein: AIRRGLANHEQF
V gene: TRBV7-9; J gene: TRBJ2-2; CDR3 protein: ASSLRRVRTGELF
V gene: TRBV19; J gene: TRBJ1-6; CDR3 protein: ASNLGGRGDSPLH
V gene: TRBV4-3; J gene: TRBJ2-1; CDR3 protein: ASSQAPSADYNEQF
V gene: TRBV4-3; J gene: TRBJ1-1; CDR3 protein: ASSQDLSGGNTEAF
V gene: TRBV7-9; J gene: TRBJ2-2; CDR3 protein: ASSLLTGSTGELF
V gene: TRBV5-1; J gene: TRBJ2-3; CDR3 protein: ASSQGLAGSTDTQY
V gene: TRBV28; J gene: TRBJ2-7; CDR3 protein: ASSLGGGASSYEQY
V gene: TRBV28; J gene: TRBJ2-3; CDR3 protein: ASSNPLVPLRSTDTQY
V gene: TRBV7-9; J gene: TRBJ2-2; CDR3 protein: ASSLVHGELF
V gene: TRBV5-1; J gene: TRBJ2-7; CDR3 protein: ASSLYPGTSGSYEQY
V gene: TRBV7-8; J gene: TRBJ1-2; CDR3 protein: ASSLSRTGSPDYGYT
V gene: TRBV28; J gene: TRBJ2-7; CDR3 protein: ASSFRLAGEQY
V gene: TRBV30; J gene: TRBJ1-3; CDR3 protein: AWGQIFSGNTIY
V gene: TRBV11-2; J gene: TRBJ1-1; CDR3 protein: ASTPRSGGHTEAF
V gene: TRBV14; J gene: TRBJ1-2; CDR3 protein: ASSQAGAGGYT
V gene: TRBV5-6; J gene: TRBJ1-6; CDR3 protein: ASSLIREGVNSPLH
V gene: TRBV6-4; J gene: TRBJ2-3; CDR3 protein: ASQAGPTDTQY
V gene: TRBV2; J gene: TRBJ2-3; CDR3 protein: ASSALSKSTDTQY
V gene: TRBV28; J gene: TRBJ2-1; CDR3 protein: ASSLAGGNEQF
V gene: TRBV19; J gene: TRBJ2-3; CDR3 protein: ASSMGRVTDTQY
V gene: TRBV11-3; J gene: TRBJ2-7; CDR3 protein: ASSRRAGYEQY
V gene: TRBV30; J gene: TRBJ2-1; CDR3 protein: AWSVGSGVGDEQF
V gene: TRBV10-1; J gene: TRBJ2-3; CDR3 protein: ASSREGTDTQY
V gene: TRBV5-1; J gene: TRBJ1-1; CDR3 protein: ASSLQMNTEAF
V gene: TRBV7-2; J gene: TRBJ2-3; CDR3 protein: ASSLVESADTQY
V gene: TRBV6-5; J gene: TRBJ1-4; CDR3 protein: ASQREGAGEKLF
V gene: TRBV6-5; J gene: TRBJ2-3; CDR3 protein: ASSYTMTDTQY
V gene: TRBV7-9; J gene: TRBJ2-7; CDR3 protein: ASSLGPGQTYEQY
V gene: TRBV28; J gene: TRBJ2-1; CDR3 protein: ASTTYNEQF
V gene: TRBV23-1; J gene: TRBJ1-1; CDR3 protein: ASSQSDRVVAEAF
V gene: TRBV18; J gene: TRBJ2-7; CDR3 protein: ASSPPLAELYEQY
V gene: TRBV27; J gene: TRBJ1-6; CDR3 protein: ASSSHRGNSPLH